This entry concerns a single T cell receptor (beta chain). Its antigen is unknown. Per-nucleotide qualities are absent, and no much larger clonotype sits a single base away. Each collaborating institution followed its own protocols to collect whole blood in K2EDTA tubes. For TCRbeta analysis, collaborators shipped samples in one of three forms: frozen whole blood, isolated PBMCs, or DNA extracted from either of those sample types. The immunoSEQ Assay, a bias-controlled multiplex PCR, was used to amplify TCRbeta CDR3 regions from genomic DNA. As for the original processing: The number of nucleated cells in each sample was estimated from the amplification of reference gene primers within the assay. To quantify the absolute abundance of each unique TCRbeta CDR3 rearrangement, sequence reads were collapsed and filtered. For each sample, productive Simpson clonality was calculated by taking the square root of Simpson's diversity index across productive rearrangements. TCRdb limited this immuneACCESS table to in-frame rearrangements with V and J called. A share of clones is missing; checked studies link under half to unresolved V genes, and the rest is unexplained. V and J calls and clone size are given by that table; D and trimming were obtained from the DNA. The sample has about 280,000 clones on record, around 88% of them singletons. The top ten hold about 4.6% of the sample.

These data are taken from a study of blood T cell repertoires in COVID-19 (dated by TCRdb to the early 2020s). About the study as a whole: Samples from collaborators originated in the United States, Italy and Spain and spanned both the acute and convalescent phases of COVID-19. A de-identified subject ID, COVID-19 status, age in years and sex were almost always included in the sample metadata. The dataset comprised deeply sampled blood TCRbeta repertoires from subjects exposed to, actively infected with, or recovered from COVID-19. The repertoires were released in a freely available public database intended as a resource for research on the immune response to SARS-CoV-2. HLA class I and class II types, where available, came from metadata supplied by the sample provider rather than from assay-based typing. The material from the prospective study consisted of cDNA or gDNA derived from T cells, B-cell-depleted T cells, or PBMCs. The samples were drawn from the first 160 participants of the ongoing ImmuneRACE study and from some 1,300 subjects provided by 6 global collaborators.

What the work shows at the level of the full study, not this receptor alone: How much clinical and demographic metadata was included differed by source and by participant, and the metadata was provided uncurated.

CDR1 and CDR2 (ENHRY, SYGVKD) derive from the germline V gene. Unmatched junction bases come to 0, with V trimmed by 4 bases and J by 6 bases. From its cysteine to its phenylalanine, the CDR3 spans 13 amino acids. CDR3 DNA only is kept here, 39 bases in frame from base 1. The sample was peripheral blood. This TCR was recovered from a man aged 40-50 years with acute or convalescent COVID-19. Recombination joined TRBV10-3 with TRBJ2-2; 9 of the junction bases match TRBD1. The bases are TGTGCCATCAGTGGGACAGGGGCCGGGGAGCTGTTTTTT. This gives the protein CAISGTGAGELFF.